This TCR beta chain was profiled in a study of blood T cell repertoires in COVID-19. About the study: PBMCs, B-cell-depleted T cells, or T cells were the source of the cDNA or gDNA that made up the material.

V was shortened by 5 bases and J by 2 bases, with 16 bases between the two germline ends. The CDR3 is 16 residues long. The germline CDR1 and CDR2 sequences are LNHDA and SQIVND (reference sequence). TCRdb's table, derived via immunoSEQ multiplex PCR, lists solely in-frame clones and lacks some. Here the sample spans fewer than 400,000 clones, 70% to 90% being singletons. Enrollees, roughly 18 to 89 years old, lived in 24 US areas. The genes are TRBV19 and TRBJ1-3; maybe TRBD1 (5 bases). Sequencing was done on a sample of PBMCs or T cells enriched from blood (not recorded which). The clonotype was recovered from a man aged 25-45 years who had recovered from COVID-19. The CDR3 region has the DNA TGTGCCAGTAGTGCGGGACCAGGGTATACTGGAAACACCATATATTTT. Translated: CASSAGPGYTGNTIYF.